This passage covers 30 T cell receptor beta chains from one sample sequenced in a study of blood T cell repertoires in COVID-19. The data were produced by immunoSEQ multiplex PCR, yet TCRdb's version contains in-frame clones alone and is incomplete. Of around 100,000 clones listed, over 75% are singletons. Sequencing was performed on peripheral blood. These receptors were collected from a human donor in a cohort sampled during active COVID-19.

The rearrangement uses TRBV6-5 and TRBJ1-2; 7 positions match TRBD1. The CDR3 has 16 residues. Germline-derived CDR1 and CDR2 are MNHEY and SVGAGI. J gave up 7 bases and V 0 bases, and 11 bases lay outside the gene matches. CDR3 bases: TGTGCCAGCAGTTACTCGACAATCGGGACAGTCGGTGGCTACACCTTC. This sequence encodes CASSYSTIGTVGGYTF.

The chain couples TRBV28 to TRBJ1-2; D is undetermined. Germline V lookup: CDR1 MDHEN, CDR2 SYDVKM. V was pared by 2 bases and J by 7 bases, with 8 bases between. The CDR3 extends over 12 amino acids. CDR3: CASSLVGIGYTF. The CDR3 coding sequence is TGTGCCAGCAGTTTAGTCGGTATTGGCTACACCTTC.

V gene TRBV11-2 combines with J gene TRBJ1-6; 9 bases align to TRBD1. Germline values: CDR1 SGHAT, CDR2 FQNNGV. The CDR3 extends over 16 amino acids. V was pared by 5 bases and J by 8 bases, with 10 bases of the junction left unmatched. The CDR3 is CASSPSAGTGYSPLHF. CDR3 nucleotides: TGTGCCAGCAGCCCCTCGGCCGGGACAGGGTATTCACCCCTCCACTTT.

The V gene is TRBV12-3 or TRBV12-4, the J gene TRBJ2-4; D might be TRBD2 (5 bases). V lost 6 bases, J lost 2 bases, and 8 bases lay in between. The CDR3 sequence is 13 residues long. Here the CDR3 DNA reads TGTGCCAGCAGCGAGCGGACCAAAAACATTCAGTACTTC. Protein product: CASSERTKNIQYF.

This clone was picked up a small number of times. V gene TRBV30 combines with J gene TRBJ1-5; D unresolved. The CDR3 is made up of 11 amino acids. From germline, CDR1 is GTSNPN and CDR2 SVGIG (reference sequence). The V gene lost 5 bases and the J gene lost 4 bases, with 6 bases spanning the gap. The CDR3 sequence is CAWGSNQPQHF. Here the CDR3 DNA reads TGTGCCTGGGGATCTAATCAGCCCCAGCATTTT.

This chain joins TRBV7-9 and TRBJ1-6; D is uncertain. The CDR3 contains 15 residues. Germline V gene data show CDR1 as SEHNR and CDR2 as FQNEAQ (reference sequence). Trimming removed 1 base at V and 6 bases at J, with 10 bases between. CDR3 region: CASSLGGPSNSPLHF. CDR3 coding DNA: TGTGCCAGCAGCTTAGGCGGGCCGAGTAATTCACCCCTCCACTTT.

V gene TRBV4-1 combines with J gene TRBJ2-1, with 11 bases that match TRBD2. CDR3 length: 15 amino acids. V trimming: 4 bases; J trimming: 6 bases; junction bases outside the gene matches: 5. CDR1 MGHRA and CDR2 YSYEKL come from the germline V gene. The CDR3 loop reads CASSLGTSGLNEQFF. Written as DNA, the CDR3 is TGCGCCAGCAGCCTTGGGACTAGCGGACTCAATGAGCAGTTCTTC.

The genes are TRBV27 and TRBJ2-3; TRBD2 matches at 12 bases. After removal of 1 base from V and 5 bases from J, the junction contained 4 bases not matched to a gene. The length of the CDR3 is 16 residues. Germline loops: CDR1 MNHEY, CDR2 SMNVEV (reference sequence). The CDR3, as DNA: TGTGCCAGCAGTTTATTAGGGGGACTAGCGGGAGATACGCAGTATTTT. Protein product: CASSLLGGLAGDTQYF.

The chain carries TRBV4-1 and TRBJ2-3; 11 bases line up with TRBD2. Germline assignment: CDR1 MGHRA and CDR2 YSYEKL. Trimming at V came to 4 bases and at J to 3 bases, leaving 9 bases not matched to a gene. The CDR3 totals 17 residues. CDR3 nucleotides: TGCGCCAGCAGCCCAGAAGTAGCGGGAGGGCCTACAGATACGCAGTATTTT. Residues: CASSPEVAGGPTDTQYF.

The rearrangement links TRBV20-1 to TRBJ1-2, with 8 positions matching TRBD1. Germline-derived CDR1 and CDR2 are DFQATT and SNEGSKA (reference sequence). The CDR3 has 13 residues. The V segment lost 3 bases and the J segment 5 bases; nucleotides outside the gene matches: 5. The CDR3 region is CSASLQGGYGYTF. For the CDR3, the DNA is TGCAGTGCTAGTCTACAGGGGGGATATGGCTACACCTTC.

On this clone: An end of the junction does not agree with germline; a read error may underlie this. The chain recombines TRBV13 with TRBJ2-7, with D possibly being TRBD2 (5 bases). Germline V gives CDR1 PRHDT, CDR2 FYEKMQ (reference sequence). CDR3 size: 15 residues. The CDR3 sequence: CASSSGRGSSHEQYF. CDR3 DNA sequence: TGTGCCAGCAGCTCCGGTCGGGGTAGCTCCCACGAGCAGTACTTC. Full variable domain (remainder filled in from reference TRBV13 and TRBJ2-7): AAGVIQSPRHLIKEKRETATLKCYPIPRHDTVYWYQQGPGQDPQFLISFYEKMQSDKGSIPDRFSAQQFSDYHSELNMSSLELGDSALYFCASSSGRGSSHEQYFGPGTRLTVT.

This sequence joins TRBV11-3 and TRBJ2-3; 7 nucleotides align to TRBD2. V shed 1 base and J 0 bases; nucleotides not matched to a gene: 4. The CDR3 is 16 residues long. Germline loops: CDR1 SGHNT, CDR2 YENEEA. CDR3 sequence (DNA): TGTGCCAGCAGCTTAGCCGGGACTATCAGCACAGATACGCAGTATTTT. Protein: CASSLAGTISTDTQYF. The variable domain in full, completed from reference TRBV11-3 and TRBJ2-3, reads EAGVVQSPRYKIIEKKQPVAFWCNPISGHNTLYWYLQNLGQGPELLIRYENEEAVDDSQLPKDRFSAERLKGVDSTLKIQPAELGDSAVYLCASSLAGTISTDTQYFGPGTRLTVL.

The chain is built from TRBV5-4 and TRBJ1-2; D perhaps matches TRBD1 (6 bases). The CDR3 is 13 residues long. Per the germline V gene, CDR1 is SGHNT and CDR2 is YYREEE (reference sequence). V was trimmed by 0 bases and J by 4 bases, leaving 7 bases between them. The CDR3 loop reads CASSLVRGYGYTF. The DNA of the CDR3 is TGTGCCAGCAGCTTGGTCAGGGGCTATGGCTACACCTTC.

The chain combines TRBV19 with TRBJ1-4; D gene ambiguous. This CDR3 is 18 amino acids long. Germline CDR1 and CDR2: LNHDA and SQIVND (reference sequence). The ends were cut back, 3 bases at V and 4 bases at J, with 21 bases in the middle. The CDR3 is CASSIMLVAPGHNEKLFF. The CDR3 bases are TGTGCCAGTAGTATTATGTTGGTAGCCCCGGGTCATAATGAAAAACTGTTTTTT.

This clone was seen more than once but under ten times. This chain joins TRBV5-4 and TRBJ2-6, with 10 bases fitting TRBD2. Germline V gene data show CDR1 as SGHNT and CDR2 as YYREEE (reference sequence). Trimming took 4 bases from V and 0 from J; bases not matched to a gene: 7. The CDR3 contains 18 residues. The CDR3 DNA sequence: TGTGCCAGCAGCGGCGGACTAGCGGTAAACTCTGGGGCCAACGTCCTGACTTTC. Amino acids: CASSGGLAVNSGANVLTF.

V gene TRBV6-5 combines with J gene TRBJ1-4; D remains ambiguous. The CDR3 is 15 residues long. From germline, CDR1 is MNHEY and CDR2 SVGAGI. With 6 bases removed from V and 7 bases from J, the gap between germline ends came to 18 bases. The CDR3: CASREGPLIFEKLFF. The DNA for the CDR3 is TGTGCCAGCAGAGAGGGTCCCCTTATCTTTGAAAAACTGTTTTTT.

V is TRBV7-9 and J is TRBJ2-7; 8 bases match TRBD2. The CDR3 has 15 amino acids. J lost 6 bases, V lost 1 base, and 8 bases had no gene match. The germline CDR1 and CDR2 sequences are SEHNR and FQNEAQ (reference sequence). CDR3 nucleotide sequence: TGTGCCAGCAGCTTAGTGAAAGCGGGAGATGGCGAGCAGTACTTC. This codes for CASSLVKAGDGEQYF.

The V call is TRBV21-1, the J call TRBJ2-1; the table's D call TRBD2 went unverified against the DNA. TRBV21-1 is deemed a pseudogene. The CDR3 is 14 amino acids. The CDR3: CASSKLEVLNEQFF. In DNA, the CDR3 is TGTGCCAGCAGCAAACTAGAGGTTTTGAATGAGCAGTTCTTC.

Concerning this clone: The junction does not match germline at one end; this may be a read error. V gene TRBV27 combines with J gene TRBJ2-3, with 7 bases matching TRBD2. This CDR3 spans 19 amino acids. Germline CDR1 is MNHEY and CDR2 is SMNVEV (reference sequence). CDR3 amino acids: CASSFSMWVGEGSRDTQYF. CDR3 in DNA: TGTGCCAGCAGTTTCTCCATGTGGGTAGGGGAGGGGAGCAGAGATACGCAGTATTTT.

This clone is deemed medium-sized (0.01 to 0.1%). The chain uses TRBV7-8 and TRBJ1-1, with D possibly matching TRBD1 (5 bases). V gave up 1 base and J gave up 2 bases, with 8 bases separating them. The CDR3 sequence is 14 residues long. The germline V gene has CDR1 SGHVS and CDR2 FQNEAQ. CDR3 bases: TGTGCCAGCAGCTTAGAAAGGGGAAACACTGAAGCTTTCTTT. This sequence encodes CASSLERGNTEAFF.

The CDR3 here is CASSQVVAGGDGYTF. CDR3 coding DNA: TGTGCCAGCAGCCAAGTCGTGGCAGGGGGAGATGGCTACACCTTC. V is TRBV3-1 (or the pseudogene TRBV3-2) and J is TRBJ1-2; 7 bases are shared with TRBD1. The CDR3 loop spans 15 amino acids. J was trimmed by 6 bases and V by 1 base; bases with no gene match: 8. The germline CDR1 and CDR2 sequences are LGHDT and YNNKEL (reference sequence).

This chain joins TRBV29-1 and TRBJ2-7, with 10 bases that match TRBD2. The ends lost 0 bases at V and 2 bases at J; junction bases unmatched: 13. Per the germline V gene, CDR1 is SQVTM and CDR2 is ANQGSEA. There are 18 residues in the CDR3. In DNA form, the CDR3 reads TGCAGCGTTGAAGATCGCACTAGCGGGACACTACTTCCCTACGAGCAGTACTTC. This codes for CSVEDRTSGTLLPYEQYF.

The chain carries TRBV9 and TRBJ1-3; D gene uncertain. V shed 4 bases and J shed 0 bases, with 5 bases lying between them. Germline assignment: CDR1 SGDLS and CDR2 YYNGEE. The CDR3 covers 13 residues. CDR3 region: CASSSSSGNTIYF. The DNA of the CDR3 is TGTGCCAGCAGCTCGAGCTCTGGAAACACCATATATTTT.

V and J are TRBV28 and TRBJ2-5, with D unresolved. Deletions cut 8 bases from V and 1 base from J, with 26 bases between. Looked up from germline, CDR1 is MDHEN and CDR2 is SYDVKM. CDR3 length equals 18 residues. The CDR3 region has the DNA TGTGCCAGCGGCACAATCTTTATTTCGTACCAGGCCCAAGAGACCCAGTACTTC. Its protein product is CASGTIFISYQAQETQYF.

V and J are TRBV19 and TRBJ2-3; D is perhaps TRBD1 (5 bases). V was trimmed by 5 bases and J by 1 base, leaving 10 bases between them. Looked up from germline, CDR1 is LNHDA and CDR2 is SQIVND (reference sequence). The CDR3 loop spans 14 amino acids. In DNA, the CDR3 is TGTGCCAGTAGTGTCCAGGGCGGCACAGATACGCAGTATTTT. This encodes CASSVQGGTDTQYF.

This clone was picked up one time. This rearrangement joins TRBV5-4 to TRBJ2-3; 9 nucleotides align to TRBD2. Germline CDR1 SGHNT, CDR2 YYREEE (reference sequence). The junction had 2 bases not matched to a gene; V was cut back by 3 bases and J by 3 bases. The CDR3 loop spans 14 amino acids. CDR3 nucleotides: TGTGCCAGCAGCTCGGGACTAGCAACAGATACGCAGTATTTT. As protein: CASSSGLATDTQYF.

The CDR3 sequence: CASSAGTGSRNSPLHF. DNA of the CDR3: TGCGCCAGCAGCGCCGGGACAGGGTCTAGGAATTCACCCCTCCACTTT. This rearrangement joins TRBV4-1 to TRBJ1-6; the match to TRBD1 covers 9 bases. Germline V gene data show CDR1 as MGHRA and CDR2 as YSYEKL. J gave up 7 bases and V 5 bases, and 9 bases lay outside the gene matches. This CDR3 spans 16 amino acids.

The chain uses TRBV7-8 and TRBJ1-4; 7 nucleotides line up with TRBD1. Looked up from germline, CDR1 is SGHVS and CDR2 is FQNEAQ. The CDR3 has 15 residues. V shed 1 base, J shed 1 base, and the junction held 0 bases outside the gene matches. CDR3 residues: CASSLDRGTNEKLFF. The CDR3 DNA sequence: TGTGCCAGCAGCTTAGACAGGGGAACTAATGAAAAACTGTTTTTT.

The chain uses TRBV19 and TRBJ1-5, with D maybe TRBD1 (5 bases). Deletions cut 8 bases from V and 6 bases from J, with 17 bases between. The CDR3 is 14 amino acids. Germline V gene sequence: CDR1 LNHDA, CDR2 SQIVND (reference sequence). The chain's CDR3 is CASVPGGDGQPQHF. The CDR3 DNA reads as TGTGCCAGTGTCCCGGGGGGGGACGGTCAGCCCCAGCATTTT.

Here the CDR3 DNA reads TGCGCCAGCAGCTTGGGTGAGGTGGGTAGCAATCAGCCCCAGCATTTT. Translation gives CASSLGEVGSNQPQHF. The chain links TRBV5-1 to TRBJ1-5; no firm D call. The length of the CDR3 is 16 residues. CDR1 is SGHRS and CDR2 is YFSETQ in the germline V gene. Deletions cut 0 bases from V and 0 bases from J, with 10 bases between.